This is a list of T cell receptor beta chains from one sample in a study of shared clonotypes between healthy human individuals. Only in-frame clones appear in the TCRdb table, and some are missing; sequencing was by immunoSEQ multiplex PCR. The data show about 480,000 clones, 60% to 80% seen once. Source material: PBMCs. These TCRs come from a woman in her forties in good health. Some clones in this sample may be carry-over from other donors' samples. Both conserved end residues are part of each CDR3. Each record gives: clone size, V gene, D gene, J gene, CDR3 DNA, CDR3 protein. D genes are given only for firm matches. Not all rows give a size; the values are once, few, many and, for expanded clones, a class.

NA	TRBV27	TRBD1	TRBJ2-2	TGTGCCAGCACCAGAGACAGGGTCACCGGGGAGCTGTTTTTT	CASTRDRVTGELFF
NA	TRBV5-4	NA	TRBJ2-1	TGTGCCAGCAGCTTGTCGGGCAGCTCCTACAATGAGCAGTTCTTC	CASSLSGSSYNEQFF
NA	TRBV5-4	TRBD2	TRBJ2-3	TGTGCCAGCAGCCCCGGCACTAGCGGGAGTGATACGCAGTATTTT	CASSPGTSGSDTQYF
NA	TRBV25-1	TRBD2	TRBJ2-1	TGTGCCAGCAGTGGGCTAGCGGGCAATGAGCAGTTCTTC	CASSGLAGNEQFF
NA	TRBV29-1	TRBD2	TRBJ2-7	TGCAGCGTTGGGGTAGCGGGCGAGCAGTACTTC	CSVGVAGEQYF
once	TRBV7-9	NA	TRBJ1-2	TGTGCCAGCAGCCCAGACAGTAACTATGGCTACACCTTC	CASSPDSNYGYTF
NA	TRBV28	TRBD1	TRBJ2-7	TGTGCCAGCAGCCTGGGACAGGGCTCCTACGAGCAGTACTTC	CASSLGQGSYEQYF
NA	TRBV21-1	NA	TRBJ2-7	TGTGCCAGCAGCCCGAGAGGTAGTGACACCGAGCAGTACTTC	CASSPRGSDTEQYF
many	TRBV15	NA	TRBJ2-1	TGTGCCACCAGCAGAGATATTGGGACTCTGACGGACAATGAGCAGTTCTTC	CATSRDIGTLTDNEQFF
NA	TRBV29-1	TRBD2	TRBJ2-2	TGCAGCGCCATGAATTTCGCGGGAGGGTACACCGGGGAGCTGTTTTTT	CSAMNFAGGYTGELFF
NA	TRBV10-3	NA	TRBJ1-5	TGTGCCATCAGTGAGTTGGGGTCAGGTCAGCCCCAGCATTTT	CAISELGSGQPQHF
NA	TRBV11-2	TRBD1	TRBJ1-6	TGTGCCAGCAGCTCCCGACAGGGGTGGAGCACCCTCCACTTT	CASSSRQGWSTLHF
few	TRBV10-2	NA	TRBJ2-1	TGCGCCAGCAGTGAACTGGGCTCCTACAATGAGCAGTTCTTC	CASSELGSYNEQFF
NA	TRBV6-5	NA	TRBJ2-1	TGTGCCAGCAGACCGCTTGACTACAATGAGCAGTTCTTC	CASRPLDYNEQFF
NA	TRBV18	NA	TRBJ2-7	TGTGCCAGCTCACCACCAACAGGGACCTACGAGCAGTACTTC	CASSPPTGTYEQYF
few	TRBV5-1	TRBD2	TRBJ2-2	TGCGCCAGCAGCTTGAGCGGGATGAACACCGGGGAGCTGTTTTTT	CASSLSGMNTGELFF
NA	TRBV28	NA	TRBJ1-6	TGTGCCAGCAGTTCACGGCCGGGACGGTACTATAATTCACCCCTCCACTTT	CASSSRPGRYYNSPLHF